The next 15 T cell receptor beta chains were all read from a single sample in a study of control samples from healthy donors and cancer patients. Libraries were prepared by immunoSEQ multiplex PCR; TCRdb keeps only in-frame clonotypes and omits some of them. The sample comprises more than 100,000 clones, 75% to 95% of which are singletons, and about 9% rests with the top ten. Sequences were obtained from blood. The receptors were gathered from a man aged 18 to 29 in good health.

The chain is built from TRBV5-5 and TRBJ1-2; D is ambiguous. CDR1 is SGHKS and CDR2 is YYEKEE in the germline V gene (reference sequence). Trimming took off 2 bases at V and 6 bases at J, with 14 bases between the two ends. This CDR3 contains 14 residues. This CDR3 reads CASSFEGGPHGYTF. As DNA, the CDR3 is TGTGCCAGCAGCTTTGAGGGCGGGCCCCATGGCTACACCTTC. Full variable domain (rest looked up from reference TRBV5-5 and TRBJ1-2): DAGVTQSPTHLIKTRGQQVTLRCSPISGHKSVSWYQQVLGQGPQFIFQYYEKEERGRGNFPDRFSARQFPNYSSELNVNALLLGDSALYLCASSFEGGPHGYTFGSGTRLTVV.

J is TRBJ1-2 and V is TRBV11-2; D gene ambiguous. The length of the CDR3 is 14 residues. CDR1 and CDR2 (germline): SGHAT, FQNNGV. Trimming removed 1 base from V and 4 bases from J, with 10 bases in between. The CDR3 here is CASSLVRRPYGYTF. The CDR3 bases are TGTGCCAGCAGCTTAGTAAGACGGCCCTATGGCTACACCTTC. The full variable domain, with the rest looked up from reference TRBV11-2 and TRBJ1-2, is EAGVAQSPRYKIIEKRQSVAFWCNPISGHATLYWYQQILGQGPKLLIQFQNNGVVDDSQLPKDRFSAERLKGVDSTLKIQPAKLEDSAVYLCASSLVRRPYGYTFGSGTRLTVV.

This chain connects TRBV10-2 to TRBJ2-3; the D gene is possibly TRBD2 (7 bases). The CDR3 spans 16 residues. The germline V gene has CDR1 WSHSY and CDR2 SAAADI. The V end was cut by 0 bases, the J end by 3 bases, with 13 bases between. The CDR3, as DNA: TGCGCCAGCAGTGAGTCGGGGGCGGGGGTTACAGATACGCAGTATTTT. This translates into CASSESGAGVTDTQYF.

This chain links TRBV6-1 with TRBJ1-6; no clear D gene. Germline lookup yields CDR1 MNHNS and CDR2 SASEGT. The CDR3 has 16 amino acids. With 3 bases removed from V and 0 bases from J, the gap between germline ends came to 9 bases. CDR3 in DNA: TGTGCCAGCAGTGATGAGGTCCGCTCCTATAATTCACCCCTCCACTTT. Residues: CASSDEVRSYNSPLHF.

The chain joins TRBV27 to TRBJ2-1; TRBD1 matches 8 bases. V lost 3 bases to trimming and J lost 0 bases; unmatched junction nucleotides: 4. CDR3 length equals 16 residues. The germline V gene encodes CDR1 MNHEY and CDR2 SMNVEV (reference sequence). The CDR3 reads CASSFAGQGSYNEQFF. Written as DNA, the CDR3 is TGTGCCAGCAGTTTTGCTGGACAGGGCTCCTACAATGAGCAGTTCTTC.

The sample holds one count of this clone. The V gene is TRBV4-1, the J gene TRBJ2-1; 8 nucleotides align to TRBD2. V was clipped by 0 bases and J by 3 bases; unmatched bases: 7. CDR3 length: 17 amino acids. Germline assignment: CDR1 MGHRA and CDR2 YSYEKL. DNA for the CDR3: TGCGCCAGCAGCCAAGAAAGGTCGGGGGGGTTCTACAATGAGCAGTTCTTC. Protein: CASSQERSGGFYNEQFF.

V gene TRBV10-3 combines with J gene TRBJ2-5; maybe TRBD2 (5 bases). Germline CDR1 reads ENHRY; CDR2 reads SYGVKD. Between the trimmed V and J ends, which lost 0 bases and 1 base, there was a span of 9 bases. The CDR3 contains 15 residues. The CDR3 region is CAISESRTAQETQYF. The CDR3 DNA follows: TGTGCCATCAGTGAGTCCCGGACTGCCCAAGAGACCCAGTACTTC.

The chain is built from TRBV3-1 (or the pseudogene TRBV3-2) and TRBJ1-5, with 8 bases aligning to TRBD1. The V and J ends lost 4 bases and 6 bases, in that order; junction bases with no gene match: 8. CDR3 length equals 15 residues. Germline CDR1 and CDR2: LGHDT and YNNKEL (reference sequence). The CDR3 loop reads CASSPMAGGGQPQHF. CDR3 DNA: TGTGCCAGCAGCCCCATGGCAGGGGGCGGTCAGCCCCAGCATTTT.

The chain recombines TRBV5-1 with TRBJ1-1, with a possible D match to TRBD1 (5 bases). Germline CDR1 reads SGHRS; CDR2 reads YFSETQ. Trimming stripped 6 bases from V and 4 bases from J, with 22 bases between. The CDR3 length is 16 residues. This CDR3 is CASNLLLTAGGTEAFF. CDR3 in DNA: TGCGCCAGCAACCTTCTCCTGACAGCGGGTGGCACTGAAGCTTTCTTT.

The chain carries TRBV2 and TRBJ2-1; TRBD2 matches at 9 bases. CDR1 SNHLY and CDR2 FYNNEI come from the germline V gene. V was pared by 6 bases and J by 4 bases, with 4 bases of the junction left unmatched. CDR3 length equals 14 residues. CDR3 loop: CASRIAGAYNEQFF. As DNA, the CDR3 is TGTGCCAGCAGGATAGCGGGGGCGTACAATGAGCAGTTCTTC.

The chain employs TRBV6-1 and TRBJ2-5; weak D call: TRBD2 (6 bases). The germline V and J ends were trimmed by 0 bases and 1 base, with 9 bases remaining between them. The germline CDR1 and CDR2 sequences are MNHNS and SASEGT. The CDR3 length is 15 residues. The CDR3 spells CASSEAAGIQETQYF. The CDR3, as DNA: TGTGCCAGCAGTGAAGCCGCGGGGATCCAAGAGACCCAGTACTTC.

CDR3 DNA sequence: TGCGCCAGCAGCCTAAACGCAAATGAGCAGTTCTTC. This codes for CASSLNANEQFF. The rearrangement uses TRBV4-1 and TRBJ2-1; D unresolved. The CDR3 is made up of 12 amino acids. Deletions cut 4 bases from V and 7 bases from J, with 8 bases between. Germline CDR1 and CDR2: MGHRA and YSYEKL.

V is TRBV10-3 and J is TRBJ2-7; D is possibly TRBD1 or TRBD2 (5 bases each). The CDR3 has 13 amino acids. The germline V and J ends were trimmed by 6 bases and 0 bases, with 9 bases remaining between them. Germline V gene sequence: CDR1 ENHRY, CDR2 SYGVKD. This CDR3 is CAIRTGTSYEQYF. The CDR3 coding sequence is TGTGCCATCAGGACCGGGACCTCCTACGAGCAGTACTTC.

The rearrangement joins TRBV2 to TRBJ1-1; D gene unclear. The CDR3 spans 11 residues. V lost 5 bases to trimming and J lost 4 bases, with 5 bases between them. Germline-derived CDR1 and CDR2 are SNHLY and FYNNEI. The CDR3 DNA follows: TGTGCCAGCAGTTCTTTCACTGAAGCTTTCTTT. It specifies CASSSFTEAFF.

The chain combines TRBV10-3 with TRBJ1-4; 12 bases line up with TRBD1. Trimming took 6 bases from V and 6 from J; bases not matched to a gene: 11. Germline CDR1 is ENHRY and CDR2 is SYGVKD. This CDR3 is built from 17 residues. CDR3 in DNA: TGTGCCATCAGCGATACCGGGACAGGGGGCTTCGATGAAAAACTGTTTTTT. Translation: CAISDTGTGGFDEKLFF.